These 27 T cell receptor beta chains came from one sample sequenced in a study of blood T cell repertoires in COVID-19. Measured with immunoSEQ multiplex PCR; TCRdb has only the in-frame clones, and not every one. The data hold about 37,000 clones, with about 89% observed a single time. Material: peripheral blood. The receptors come from a woman in her 30s in a cohort sampled during active COVID-19.

The V gene is TRBV3-1 (or the pseudogene TRBV3-2), the J gene TRBJ2-3; D remains unclear. The CDR3 has 14 amino acids. Germline V gives CDR1 LGHDT, CDR2 YNNKEL (reference sequence). Trimming cost V 0 bases and J 3 bases, with 7 bases left between them. The CDR3: CASSQEESTDTQYF. The CDR3 DNA reads TGTGCCAGCAGCCAAGAAGAGAGTACAGATACGCAGTATTTT.

This clone turned up a few times. The V gene is TRBV7-9, the J gene TRBJ2-4; no reliable D call. Germline V gene sequence: CDR1 SEHNR, CDR2 FQNEAQ (reference sequence). Trimming took 1 base from V and 7 from J, leaving 8 bases between them. The CDR3 spans 13 residues. The CDR3 spells CASSLEVGNIQYF. The CDR3, as DNA: TGTGCCAGCAGCTTAGAGGTCGGGAACATTCAGTACTTC.

V gene TRBV6-5 combines with J gene TRBJ1-2, with D perhaps TRBD1 (6 bases). Per the germline V gene, CDR1 is MNHEY and CDR2 is SVGAGI. V was trimmed by 2 bases and J by 4 bases, leaving 17 bases between them. This CDR3 spans 16 amino acids. The CDR3 spells CASSYGGGPGGYGYTF. The CDR3 nucleotides are TGTGCCAGCAGTTACGGTGGGGGCCCGGGAGGCTATGGCTACACCTTC.

The chain joins TRBV10-2 to TRBJ1-2; D remains unclear. Germline V gene sequence: CDR1 WSHSY, CDR2 SAAADI. The CDR3 covers 18 residues. The ends were cut back, 7 bases at V and 4 bases at J, with 28 bases in the middle. DNA of the CDR3: TGCGCCAGCAACCGAGGGCCCGAGCGCCTACCGTCACGCTATGGCTACACCTTC. Protein: CASNRGPERLPSRYGYTF.

This chain links TRBV7-2 with TRBJ2-4, with 11 bases that match TRBD1. Germline V gene sequence: CDR1 SGHTA, CDR2 FQGNSA. J lost 2 bases, V lost 3 bases, and 12 bases had no gene match. This CDR3 is built from 19 residues. CDR3 residues: CASSFRPPGQGATKNIQYF. As DNA, the CDR3 is TGTGCCAGCAGCTTCCGACCCCCAGGACAGGGGGCGACCAAAAACATTCAGTACTTC.

The V call is TRBV2, the J call TRBJ2-1; 13 bases fit TRBD2. The CDR3 covers 19 residues. Germline values: CDR1 SNHLY, CDR2 FYNNEI. The V segment lost 4 bases and the J segment 0 bases; nucleotides outside the gene matches: 9. This CDR3 reads CASSVTGTSGTSSYNEQFF. In nucleotides, the CDR3 is TGTGCCAGCAGTGTAACCGGGACTAGCGGGACTAGCTCCTACAATGAGCAGTTCTTC. Filled out from reference TRBV2 and TRBJ2-1, the complete variable domain reads EPEVTQTPSHQVTQMGQEVILRCVPISNHLYFYWYRQILGQKVEFLVSFYNNEISEKSEIFDDQFSVERPDGSNFTLKIRSTKLEDSAMYFCASSVTGTSGTSSYNEQFFGPGTRLTVL.

The gene calls are TRBV12-3 or TRBV12-4 and TRBJ1-1; the D gene is possibly TRBD1 (6 bases). The ends were cut back, 6 bases at V and 11 bases at J, with 19 bases in the middle. The CDR3 covers 13 residues. The CDR3 bases are TGTGCCAGCAGCCCTTCGGGACATATTCCGGCTTTCTTT. This sequence encodes CASSPSGHIPAFF.

The V call is TRBV6-4, the J call TRBJ2-2; no reliable D call. Germline V gene data show CDR1 as MRHNA and CDR2 as SNTAGT. V was clipped by 6 bases and J by 6 bases, with 11 bases between them. The CDR3 length is 13 residues. Here the CDR3 reads CASSPYISGELFF. As DNA, the CDR3 is TGTGCCAGCAGCCCCTATATCTCCGGGGAGCTGTTTTTT.

The CDR3 sequence: CASSLSEGLGSSDTQYF. CDR3 DNA: TGTGCCAGCAGCTTAAGTGAGGGACTAGGGTCGTCAGATACGCAGTATTTT. This chain connects TRBV11-2 to TRBJ2-3; 8 positions agree with TRBD2. This CDR3 spans 17 amino acids. Trimming cost V 2 bases and J 4 bases; bases outside gene matches: 11. Germline V gene sequence: CDR1 SGHAT, CDR2 FQNNGV.

The chain employs TRBV6-5 and TRBJ1-4; perhaps TRBD1 as D (6 bases). V was cut by 6 bases and J by 3 bases, with 11 bases left in between. The CDR3 has 14 amino acids. Per the germline V gene, CDR1 is MNHEY and CDR2 is SVGAGI. CDR3: CASRRGSANEKLFF. The CDR3 region has the DNA TGTGCCAGCAGGAGGGGGAGTGCTAATGAAAAACTGTTTTTT.

The genes are TRBV29-1 and TRBJ2-5; 11 bases agree with TRBD1. Losses at the gene ends were 5 bases for V and 5 bases for J; bases not matched to a gene: 4. Germline-derived CDR1 and CDR2 are SQVTM and ANQGSEA. The CDR3 is made up of 13 amino acids. CDR3 sequence (DNA): TGCAGCGTTCGGACAGGGGGCAGGGAGACCCAGTACTTC. This translates into CSVRTGGRETQYF. Full variable domain (outside the CDR3, taken from reference TRBV29-1 and TRBJ2-5): SAVISQKPSRDICQRGTSLTIQCQVDSQVTMMFWYRQQPGQSLTLIATANQGSEATYESGFVIDKFPISRPNLTFSTLTVSNMSPEDSSIYLCSVRTGGRETQYFGPGTRLLVL.

The CDR3 loop is CASSLSGQNYGYTF. The CDR3 DNA reads TGTGCCAGCAGCCTATCGGGACAGAACTATGGCTACACCTTC. This chain links TRBV6-5 with TRBJ1-2, with TRBD1 identical over 7 bases. V was pared by 6 bases and J by 2 bases, with 6 bases of the junction left unmatched. The V gene's germline CDR1 is MNHEY and CDR2 SVGAGI. This CDR3 comprises 14 residues.

This clone was recorded only once. The chain couples TRBV12-5 to TRBJ2-1; 9 nucleotides align to TRBD2. This CDR3 region has 21 residues. The J segment lost 8 bases and the V segment lost 3 bases, leaving 26 bases of the junction unmatched. Per the germline V gene, CDR1 is LGHNT and CDR2 is FRNRAP. In DNA, the CDR3 is TGTGCTAGTGGTTTAACCCCCCCCCGCGATCTTAGCGGGAGAAGCTTAGATGAGCAGTTCTTC. Encoded protein: CASGLTPPRDLSGRSLDEQFF.

The chain joins TRBV7-2 to TRBJ2-1, with TRBD2 identical over 9 bases. There are 18 residues in the CDR3. Germline-derived CDR1 and CDR2 are SGHTA and FQGNSA. With V trimmed by 2 bases and J by 1 base, 9 bases remained unmatched. CDR3 sequence: CASSLRFSGSGSYNEQFF. The CDR3 coding sequence is TGTGCCAGCAGCTTACGGTTTAGCGGGAGTGGGTCCTACAATGAGCAGTTCTTC.

This chain connects TRBV2 to TRBJ1-2; D is ambiguous. The V gene lost 6 bases and the J gene lost 4 bases, with 15 bases spanning the gap. This CDR3 has 14 residues. CDR1 is SNHLY, CDR2 FYNNEI, per germline. The CDR3 loop reads CASRLSSTIYGYTF. The DNA of the CDR3 is TGTGCCAGCAGGCTCTCCAGTACTATCTATGGCTACACCTTC.

The rearrangement joins TRBV3-1 (or the pseudogene TRBV3-2) to TRBJ2-2; TRBD2 aligns across 12 bases. Germline V gene sequence: CDR1 LGHDT, CDR2 YNNKEL (reference sequence). J gave up 3 bases and V 1 base, and 9 bases lay outside the gene matches. The CDR3 spans 19 residues. The CDR3 loop reads CASSQASSGRAFHTGELFF. CDR3 nucleotide sequence: TGTGCCAGCAGCCAAGCTTCTAGCGGGAGGGCCTTTCACACCGGGGAGCTGTTTTTT.

The chain couples TRBV6-5 to TRBJ1-1; 7 bases agree with TRBD1. Germline CDR1 is MNHEY and CDR2 is SVGAGI. J gave up 0 bases and V 7 bases, and 8 bases lay outside the gene matches. This CDR3 region has 15 residues. The CDR3 here is CASKESTGMNTEAFF. CDR3 nucleotides: TGTGCCAGCAAAGAATCGACAGGGATGAACACTGAAGCTTTCTTT.

CDR3 DNA sequence: TGTGCCACCAGCAGCAATCTCGGGACAGGGAACCACGAGCAGTACTTC. It translates to CATSSNLGTGNHEQYF. The chain combines TRBV15 with TRBJ2-7; 9 bases fit TRBD1. The V gene's germline CDR1 is LNHNV and CDR2 YYDKDF (reference sequence). V lost 3 bases to trimming and J lost 5 bases; unmatched junction nucleotides: 11. The CDR3 sequence is 16 residues long.

This clone was detected only a few times. The J gene is TRBJ1-1, the V gene TRBV25-1, with a tentative D call TRBD1 (5 bases). The CDR3 runs to 13 residues. V gave up 5 bases and J gave up 0 bases, with 7 bases separating them. The germline V gene encodes CDR1 MGHDK and CDR2 SYGVNS. The CDR3 protein is CASSKDMNTEAFF. CDR3 DNA: TGTGCCAGCAGTAAGGACATGAACACTGAAGCTTTCTTT.

The chain joins TRBV7-9 to TRBJ1-6; D unresolved. The CDR3 consists of 11 residues. Trimming took 5 bases from V and 8 from J, leaving 4 bases between them. Per germline, CDR1 SEHNR and CDR2 FQNEAQ (reference sequence). CDR3 amino acids: CASSRDSPLHF. Written as DNA, the CDR3 is TGTGCCAGCAGCCGAGATTCACCCCTCCACTTT.

This clone was found once. The V call is TRBV6-5, the J call TRBJ2-5; a possible D gene is TRBD2 (5 bases). The germline V and J ends were trimmed by 0 bases and 6 bases, with 11 bases remaining between them. The CDR3 is 14 residues long. The germline gives CDR1 MNHEY, CDR2 SVGAGI. The CDR3 DNA reads as TGTGCCAGCAGTTACTCGGGGAGTGAAAAGACCCAGTACTTC. This encodes CASSYSGSEKTQYF.

The chain has TRBV11-3 and TRBJ2-3; D remains unclear. This CDR3 spans 17 amino acids. With 2 bases removed from V and 0 bases from J, the gap between germline ends came to 15 bases. Looked up from germline, CDR1 is SGHNT and CDR2 is YENEEA. Written as DNA, the CDR3 is TGTGCCAGCAGCTTATCCCCACCCTATACCAGCACAGATACGCAGTATTTT. Encoded protein: CASSLSPPYTSTDTQYF. Full variable domain (outside the CDR3, taken from reference TRBV11-3 and TRBJ2-3): EAGVVQSPRYKIIEKKQPVAFWCNPISGHNTLYWYLQNLGQGPELLIRYENEEAVDDSQLPKDRFSAERLKGVDSTLKIQPAELGDSAVYLCASSLSPPYTSTDTQYFGPGTRLTVL.

The gene calls are TRBV9 and TRBJ2-2; D may be TRBD2 (6 bases). V was shortened by 0 bases and J by 6 bases, with 6 bases between the two germline ends. Germline loops: CDR1 SGDLS, CDR2 YYNGEE. This CDR3 spans 13 amino acids. The CDR3 DNA follows: TGTGCCAGCAGCGTAGGCGGGGCCGGGGAGCTGTTTTTT. It codes for CASSVGGAGELFF.

This sequence joins TRBV28 and TRBJ2-2; 7 bases fit TRBD1. After removal of 3 bases from V and 6 bases from J, the junction contained 7 bases not matched to a gene. This CDR3 is built from 15 residues. Per the germline V gene, CDR1 is MDHEN and CDR2 is SYDVKM. The CDR3 DNA sequence: TGTGCCAGCAGTTTCTACCTGACAGGGTCCGGGGAGCTGTTTTTT. Amino acids: CASSFYLTGSGELFF.

The CDR3: CASSLGSGSGTDTQYF. For the CDR3, the DNA is TGTGCCAGCAGCTTAGGGAGCGGGAGTGGCACAGATACGCAGTATTTT. The rearrangement joins TRBV7-2 to TRBJ2-3, with 8 bases matching TRBD2. Looked up from germline, CDR1 is SGHTA and CDR2 is FQGNSA. CDR3 length: 16 residues. The V gene end was trimmed by 1 base and the J gene end by 1 base; junction bases not matched to a gene: 4.

The rearrangement links TRBV19 to TRBJ1-1; a possible D gene is TRBD1 (6 bases). This CDR3 comprises 11 residues. Germline V gene data show CDR1 as LNHDA and CDR2 as SQIVND (reference sequence). Trimming removed 6 bases at V and 11 bases at J, with 13 bases between. This chain's CDR3 is CASRLGGQAFF. DNA of the CDR3: TGTGCCAGTAGGCTGGGGGGGCAGGCTTTCTTT.

The genes are TRBV3-1 (or the pseudogene TRBV3-2) and TRBJ2-3; a possible D gene is TRBD2 (6 bases). CDR1 is LGHDT and CDR2 is YNNKEL in the germline V gene (reference sequence). V shed 1 base and J shed 4 bases, with 15 bases lying between them. CDR3 length: 16 residues. CDR3 protein: CASSQVLGGGPDTQYF. The CDR3 nucleotides read TGTGCCAGCAGCCAAGTCCTGGGGGGAGGTCCAGATACGCAGTATTTT.